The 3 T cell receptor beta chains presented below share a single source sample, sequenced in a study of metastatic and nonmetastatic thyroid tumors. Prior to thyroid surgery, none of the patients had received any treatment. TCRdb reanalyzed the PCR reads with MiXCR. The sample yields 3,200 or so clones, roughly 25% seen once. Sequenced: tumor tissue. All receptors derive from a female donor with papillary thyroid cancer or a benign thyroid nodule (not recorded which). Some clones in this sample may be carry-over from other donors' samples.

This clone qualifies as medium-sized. The CDR3 region is CASSATVGYEQFF. The CDR3, as DNA: TGTGCCAGTAGTGCAACAGTCGGGTACGAGCAGTTCTTC. This chain uses TRBV19 with TRBJ2-1, with D hard to call. The CDR3 has 13 residues. Trimming stripped 5 bases from V and 10 bases from J, with 15 bases between. Per the germline V gene, CDR1 is LNHDA and CDR2 is SQIVND (reference sequence).

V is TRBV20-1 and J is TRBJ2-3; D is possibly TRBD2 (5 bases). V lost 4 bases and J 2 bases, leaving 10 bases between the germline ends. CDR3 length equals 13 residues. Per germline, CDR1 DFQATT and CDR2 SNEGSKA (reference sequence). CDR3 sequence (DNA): TGCAGTGCTATGGACTTATACACAGATACGCAGTATTTT. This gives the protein CSAMDLYTDTQYF.

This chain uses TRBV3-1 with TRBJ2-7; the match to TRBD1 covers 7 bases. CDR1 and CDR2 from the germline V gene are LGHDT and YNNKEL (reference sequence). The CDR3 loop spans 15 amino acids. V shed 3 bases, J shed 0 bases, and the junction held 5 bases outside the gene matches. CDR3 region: CASSQTGQSSYEQYF. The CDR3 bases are TGTGCCAGCAGCCAGACGGGACAGAGCTCCTACGAGCAGTACTTC.